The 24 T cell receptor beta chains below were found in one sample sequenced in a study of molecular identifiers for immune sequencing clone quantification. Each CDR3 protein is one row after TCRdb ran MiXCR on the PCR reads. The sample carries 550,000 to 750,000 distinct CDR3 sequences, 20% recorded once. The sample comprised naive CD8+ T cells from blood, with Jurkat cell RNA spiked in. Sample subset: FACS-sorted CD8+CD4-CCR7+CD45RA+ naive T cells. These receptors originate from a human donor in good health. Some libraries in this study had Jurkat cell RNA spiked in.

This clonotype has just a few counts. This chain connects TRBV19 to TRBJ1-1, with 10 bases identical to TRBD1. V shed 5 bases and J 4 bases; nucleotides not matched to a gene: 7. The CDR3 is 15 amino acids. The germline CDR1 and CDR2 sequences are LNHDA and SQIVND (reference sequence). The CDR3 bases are TGTGCCAGTAGTTTGTGGACAGGGGGTGGCACTGAAGCTTTCTTT. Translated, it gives CASSLWTGGGTEAFF.

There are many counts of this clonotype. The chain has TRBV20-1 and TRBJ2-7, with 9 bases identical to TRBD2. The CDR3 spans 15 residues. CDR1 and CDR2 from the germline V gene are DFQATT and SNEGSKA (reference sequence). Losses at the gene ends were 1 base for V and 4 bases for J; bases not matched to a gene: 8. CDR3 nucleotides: TGCAGTGCTAGAGGTCTAGCGGGGCCGAATTACGAGCAGTACTTC. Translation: CSARGLAGPNYEQYF.

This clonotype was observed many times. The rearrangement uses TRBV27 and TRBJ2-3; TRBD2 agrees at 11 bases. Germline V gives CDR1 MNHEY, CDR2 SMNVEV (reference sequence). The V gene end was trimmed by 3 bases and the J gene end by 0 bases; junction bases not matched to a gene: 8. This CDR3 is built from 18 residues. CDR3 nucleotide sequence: TGTGCCAGCAGTTTTCGACTAGCGGGGACTCCTAGCACAGATACGCAGTATTTT. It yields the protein CASSFRLAGTPSTDTQYF.

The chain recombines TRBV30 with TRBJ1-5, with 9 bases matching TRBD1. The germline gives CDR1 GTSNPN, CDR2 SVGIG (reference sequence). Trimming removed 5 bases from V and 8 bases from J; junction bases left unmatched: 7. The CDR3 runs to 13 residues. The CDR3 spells CAWATGGGEPQHF. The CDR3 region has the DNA TGTGCCTGGGCAACAGGGGGCGGTGAGCCCCAGCATTTT.

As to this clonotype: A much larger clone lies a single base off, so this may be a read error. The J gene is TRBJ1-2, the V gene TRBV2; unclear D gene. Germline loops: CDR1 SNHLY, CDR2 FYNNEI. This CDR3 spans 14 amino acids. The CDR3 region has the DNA TGTGCCCGCAGTGTTACCGCCCCGGCGGATGGCTACACCTTC. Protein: CARSVTAPADGYTF.

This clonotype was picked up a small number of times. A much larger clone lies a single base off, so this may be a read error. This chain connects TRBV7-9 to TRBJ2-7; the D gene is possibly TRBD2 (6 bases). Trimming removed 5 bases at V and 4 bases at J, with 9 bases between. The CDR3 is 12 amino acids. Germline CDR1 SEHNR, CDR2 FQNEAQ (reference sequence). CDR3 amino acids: CASSAGRYEQYF. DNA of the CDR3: TGTGCCAGCAGCGCGGGGAGGTACGAGCAGTACTTC.

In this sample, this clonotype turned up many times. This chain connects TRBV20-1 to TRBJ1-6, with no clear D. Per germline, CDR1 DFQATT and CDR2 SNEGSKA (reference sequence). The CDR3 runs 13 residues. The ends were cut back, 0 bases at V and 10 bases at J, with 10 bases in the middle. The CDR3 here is CSAREILGSPLHF. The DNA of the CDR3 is TGCAGTGCTAGAGAAATTTTGGGATCACCCCTCCACTTT.

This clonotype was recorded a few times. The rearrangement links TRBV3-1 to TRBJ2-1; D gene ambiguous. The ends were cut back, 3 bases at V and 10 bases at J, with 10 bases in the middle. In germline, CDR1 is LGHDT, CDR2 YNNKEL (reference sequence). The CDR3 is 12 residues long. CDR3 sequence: CASSHIASEQFF. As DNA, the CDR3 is TGTGCCAGCAGCCACATAGCCTCCGAGCAGTTCTTC.

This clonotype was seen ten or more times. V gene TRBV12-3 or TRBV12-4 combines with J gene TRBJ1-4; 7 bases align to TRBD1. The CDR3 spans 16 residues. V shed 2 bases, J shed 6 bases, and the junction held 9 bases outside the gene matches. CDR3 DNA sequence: TGTGCCAGCAGTTTATCCCCCGCAGGGGGGGATGAAAAACTGTTTTTT. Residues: CASSLSPAGGDEKLFF.

The CDR3 sequence: CALELGGPGEQYF. The DNA for the CDR3 is TGTGCCTTGGAGCTGGGGGGCCCGGGCGAGCAGTACTTC. V is TRBV30 and J is TRBJ2-7; D may match TRBD1 or TRBD2 (6 bases each). Germline V gene lookup returns CDR1 GTSNPN and CDR2 SVGIG (reference sequence). V gave up 7 bases and J gave up 6 bases, with 19 bases separating them. The CDR3 runs to 13 residues.

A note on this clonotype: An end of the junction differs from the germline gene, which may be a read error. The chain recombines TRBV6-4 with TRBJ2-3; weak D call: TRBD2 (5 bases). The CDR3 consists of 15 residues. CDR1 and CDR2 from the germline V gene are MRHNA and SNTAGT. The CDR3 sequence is CASSDSVSSTDAQYF. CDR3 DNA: TGTGCCAGCAGTGATAGCGTTTCTAGCACAGATGCGCAGTATTTT.

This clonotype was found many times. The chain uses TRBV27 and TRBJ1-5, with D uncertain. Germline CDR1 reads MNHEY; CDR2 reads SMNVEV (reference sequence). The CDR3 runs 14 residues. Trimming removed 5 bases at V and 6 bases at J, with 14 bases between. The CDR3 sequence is CASSGARSAQPQHF. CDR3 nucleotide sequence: TGTGCCAGCAGTGGAGCGAGGTCGGCTCAGCCCCAGCATTTT.

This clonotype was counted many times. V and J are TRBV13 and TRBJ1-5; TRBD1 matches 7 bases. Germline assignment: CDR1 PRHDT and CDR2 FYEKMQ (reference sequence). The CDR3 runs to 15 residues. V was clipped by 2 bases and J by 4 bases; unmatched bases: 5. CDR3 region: CASSLRGQGNQPQHF. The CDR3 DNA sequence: TGTGCCAGCAGCTTAAGGGGGCAGGGTAATCAGCCCCAGCATTTT.

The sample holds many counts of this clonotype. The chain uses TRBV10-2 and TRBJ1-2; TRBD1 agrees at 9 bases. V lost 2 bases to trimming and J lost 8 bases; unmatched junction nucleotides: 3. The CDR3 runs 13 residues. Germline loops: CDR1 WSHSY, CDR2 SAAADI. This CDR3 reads CASSERQGGGYTF. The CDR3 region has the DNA TGCGCCAGCAGTGAGAGACAGGGGGGAGGCTACACCTTC.

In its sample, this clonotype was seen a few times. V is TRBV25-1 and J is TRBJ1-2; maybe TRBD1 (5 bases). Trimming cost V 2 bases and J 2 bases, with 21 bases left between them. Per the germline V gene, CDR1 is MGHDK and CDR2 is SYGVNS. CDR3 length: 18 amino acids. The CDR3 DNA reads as TGTGCCAGCAGTGAAACCTTCTCTAGAGGGACGGCCAACTATGGCTACACCTTC. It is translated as CASSETFSRGTANYGYTF.

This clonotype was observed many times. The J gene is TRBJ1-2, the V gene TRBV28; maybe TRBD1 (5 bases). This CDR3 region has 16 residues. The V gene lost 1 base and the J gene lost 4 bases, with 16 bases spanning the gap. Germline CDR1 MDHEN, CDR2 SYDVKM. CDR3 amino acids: CASSLSQGIVVYGYTF. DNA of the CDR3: TGTGCCAGCAGTTTATCGCAGGGTATTGTAGTCTATGGCTACACCTTC.

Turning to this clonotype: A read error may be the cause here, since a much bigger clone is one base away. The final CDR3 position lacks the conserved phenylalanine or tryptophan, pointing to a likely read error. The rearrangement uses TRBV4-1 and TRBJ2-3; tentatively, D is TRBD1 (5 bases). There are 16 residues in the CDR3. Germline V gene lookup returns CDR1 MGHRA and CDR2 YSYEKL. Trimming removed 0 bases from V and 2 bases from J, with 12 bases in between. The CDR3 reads CASSQEGRVYTDTQYS. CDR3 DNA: TGCGCCAGCAGCCAAGAGGGCAGGGTTTACACAGATACGCAGTATTCT.

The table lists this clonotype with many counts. As DNA, the CDR3 is TGTGCCTGGGCAACAGGGAACATGAACACTGAAGCTTTCTTT. Translating it yields CAWATGNMNTEAFF. V usage is TRBV30 and J usage is TRBJ1-1, with D possibly matching TRBD1 (6 bases). The V end was cut by 5 bases, the J end by 0 bases, with 13 bases between. This CDR3 region has 14 residues. Germline-derived CDR1 and CDR2 are GTSNPN and SVGIG (reference sequence).

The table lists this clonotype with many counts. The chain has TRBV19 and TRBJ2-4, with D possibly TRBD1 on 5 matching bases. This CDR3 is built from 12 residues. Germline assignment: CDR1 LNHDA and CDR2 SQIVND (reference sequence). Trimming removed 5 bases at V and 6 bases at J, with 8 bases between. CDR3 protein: CASSVQGNIQYF. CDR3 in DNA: TGTGCCAGTAGTGTCCAGGGAAACATTCAGTACTTC.

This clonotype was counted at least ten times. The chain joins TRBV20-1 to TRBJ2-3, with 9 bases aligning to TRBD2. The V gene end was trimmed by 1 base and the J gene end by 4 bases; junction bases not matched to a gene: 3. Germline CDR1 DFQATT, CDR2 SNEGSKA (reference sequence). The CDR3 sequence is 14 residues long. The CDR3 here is CSARVWTSADTQYF. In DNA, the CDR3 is TGCAGTGCTAGAGTTTGGACTAGCGCAGATACGCAGTATTTT.

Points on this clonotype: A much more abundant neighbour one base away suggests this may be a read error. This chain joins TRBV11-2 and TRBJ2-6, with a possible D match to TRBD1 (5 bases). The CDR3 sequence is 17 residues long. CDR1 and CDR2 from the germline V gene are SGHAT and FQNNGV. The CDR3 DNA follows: TGTGCCAGCAGCTTAGTGGTCCAAGTCTCTGGGGCCAGCGTCCTGACTTTC. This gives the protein CASSLVVQVSGASVLTF.

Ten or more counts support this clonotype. This CDR3 is CSATESGTANYEQYF. The DNA of the CDR3 is TGCAGTGCTACCGAATCCGGGACTGCGAACTACGAGCAGTACTTC. The J gene is TRBJ2-7, the V gene TRBV20-1, with D perhaps matching TRBD2 (6 bases). This CDR3 contains 15 residues. Trimming left V 4 bases short and J 3 bases short, with 19 bases between. Germline V gene data show CDR1 as DFQATT and CDR2 as SNEGSKA (reference sequence).

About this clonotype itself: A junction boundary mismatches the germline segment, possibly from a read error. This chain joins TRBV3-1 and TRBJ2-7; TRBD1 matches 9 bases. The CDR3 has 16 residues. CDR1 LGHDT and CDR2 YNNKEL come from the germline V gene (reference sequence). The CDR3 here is CASSQTPGQGRYGQYF. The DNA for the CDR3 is TGTGCCAGCAGCCAAACTCCGGGACAGGGTCGTTACGGGCAGTACTTC.

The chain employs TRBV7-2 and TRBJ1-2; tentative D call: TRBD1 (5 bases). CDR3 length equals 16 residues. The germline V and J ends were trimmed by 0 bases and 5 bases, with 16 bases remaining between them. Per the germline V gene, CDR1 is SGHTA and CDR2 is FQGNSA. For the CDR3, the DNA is TGTGCCAGCAGCTTAGCGCTCGGGGCAGGGAAGTATGGCTACACCTTC. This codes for CASSLALGAGKYGYTF.